The 24 T cell receptor beta chains reported below all come from one sample, sequenced in a study of T cell responses to AZD1222 COVID-19 vaccine. Profiling relied on immunoSEQ multiplex PCR, and the TCRdb table lists in-frame clones only, not all of them. Altogether around 97,000 clones are present, about nine tenths being singletons, with the ten largest covering under 60%. The source material was peripheral blood, sampled on day 0 of AZD1222 vaccination. The receptor set was obtained from an adult in good health.

This rearrangement joins TRBV24-1 to TRBJ2-3, with D possibly being TRBD1 (5 bases). From germline, CDR1 is KGHDR and CDR2 SFDVKD. The V and J ends lost 3 bases and 1 base respectively, with 10 bases between them. The CDR3 runs 15 residues. CDR3 sequence: CATSDPRVGTDTQYF. CDR3 nucleotides: TGTGCCACCAGTGATCCCAGGGTGGGCACAGATACGCAGTATTTT.

This chain connects TRBV7-9 to TRBJ1-2, with 7 bases aligning to TRBD1. The CDR3 has 13 residues. The germline V gene has CDR1 SEHNR and CDR2 FQNEAQ (reference sequence). After removal of 5 bases from V and 4 bases from J, the junction contained 4 bases not matched to a gene. The CDR3 reads CASSPRDSYGYTF. The CDR3 bases are TGTGCCAGCAGCCCGCGGGACAGCTATGGCTACACCTTC.

The V and J genes are TRBV7-2 and TRBJ2-3, with a possible D match to TRBD2 (6 bases). The CDR3 consists of 14 residues. The germline gives CDR1 SGHTA, CDR2 FQGNSA. The V and J ends lost 5 bases and 4 bases respectively, with 13 bases between them. The CDR3, as DNA: TGTGCCAGCAGCCGGAGGTGGGGGGCAGATACGCAGTATTTT. Protein sequence: CASSRRWGADTQYF.

CDR3 nucleotides: TGCAGTGCTAGTCAACCGGGCAGGGGGCTAGACTATGGCTACACCTTC. Protein product: CSASQPGRGLDYGYTF. This chain uses TRBV20-1 with TRBJ1-2; TRBD1 aligns across 8 bases. The CDR3 is 16 residues long. CDR1 is DFQATT and CDR2 is SNEGSKA in the germline V gene (reference sequence). J lost 3 bases, V lost 3 bases, and 12 bases had no gene match.

This clone showed up just once. J is TRBJ2-7 and V is TRBV5-6, with 7 positions matching TRBD2. Germline loops: CDR1 SGHDT, CDR2 YYEEEE. The CDR3 consists of 14 residues. Losses at the gene ends were 1 base for V and 2 bases for J; bases not matched to a gene: 3. Here the CDR3 DNA reads TGTGCCAGCAGCTTGTCGGGGGGAACCTACGAGCAGTACTTC. Translated: CASSLSGGTYEQYF. Supplemented by reference TRBV5-6 and TRBJ2-7, the full variable domain reads DAGVTQSPTHLIKTRGQQVTLRCSPKSGHDTVSWYQQALGQGPQFIFQYYEEEERQRGNFPDRFSGHQFPNYSSELNVNALLLGDSALYLCASSLSGGTYEQYFGPGTRLTVT.

The chain uses TRBV5-7 and TRBJ2-7; unclear D gene. TRBV5-7 is labeled an ORF, and its function is uncertain. Trimming pared 0 bases from V and 2 bases from J, leaving 15 bases between. The CDR3 spans 16 residues. The CDR3 sequence is CASSLEPPSRAYEQYF. Written as DNA, the CDR3 is TGTGCCAGCAGCTTGGAGCCCCCTTCTAGAGCCTACGAGCAGTACTTC.

J is TRBJ2-1 and V is TRBV7-9, with TRBD1 as a possible D gene (7 bases). Trimming shortened V by 5 bases and J by 2 bases, and 13 bases separated the two germline ends. The CDR3 is made up of 15 amino acids. Germline V CDR1 and CDR2: SEHNR, FQNEAQ (reference sequence). DNA of the CDR3: TGTGCCAGCAGCCGCGGGACAGCCGCCTACAATGAGCAGTTCTTC. It specifies CASSRGTAAYNEQFF.

This chain joins TRBV5-1 and TRBJ2-3, with a tentative D call TRBD2 (5 bases). CDR3 length: 16 amino acids. CDR1 SGHRS and CDR2 YFSETQ come from the germline V gene. V lost 0 bases, J lost 0 bases, and 11 bases lay in between. The CDR3 loop is CASSLGEGTSTDTQYF. The CDR3 bases are TGCGCCAGCAGCTTGGGCGAGGGAACTAGCACAGATACGCAGTATTTT.

The chain links TRBV7-8 to TRBJ2-7; 9 nucleotides match TRBD2. The CDR3 contains 15 residues. Trimming took 4 bases from V and 2 from J; bases not matched to a gene: 6. Germline lookup yields CDR1 SGHVS and CDR2 FQNEAQ. This chain's CDR3 is CASSSLAGAPYEQYF. CDR3 in DNA: TGTGCCAGCAGCTCTTTAGCGGGGGCTCCCTACGAGCAGTACTTC.

In its sample, this clone was seen once. The V and J genes are TRBV24-1 and TRBJ1-5; D is perhaps TRBD1 (5 bases). The V gene's germline CDR1 is KGHDR and CDR2 SFDVKD. Trimming removed 5 bases at V and 5 bases at J, with 12 bases between. This CDR3 comprises 14 residues. The CDR3 loop reads CATSATGPDQPQHF. CDR3 in DNA: TGTGCCACCAGTGCCACGGGGCCAGATCAGCCCCAGCATTTT.

This rearrangement joins TRBV5-1 to TRBJ1-1; no clear D. The CDR3 length is 13 residues. V was pared by 0 bases and J by 6 bases, with 9 bases between. Germline-derived CDR1 and CDR2 are SGHRS and YFSETQ. The CDR3 sequence is CASSLGQDSEAFF. In DNA, the CDR3 is TGCGCCAGCAGCTTGGGGCAGGACTCTGAAGCTTTCTTT. Filled out from reference TRBV5-1 and TRBJ1-1, the complete variable domain reads KAGVTQTPRYLIKTRGQQVTLSCSPISGHRSVSWYQQTPGQGLQFLFEYFSETQRNKGNFPGRFSGRQFSNSRSEMNVSTLELGDSALYLCASSLGQDSEAFFGQGTRLTVV.

This chain joins TRBV5-1 and TRBJ2-2; D gene uncertain. Trimming pared 0 bases from V and 3 bases from J, leaving 12 bases between. Germline V gene lookup returns CDR1 SGHRS and CDR2 YFSETQ. This CDR3 is built from 16 residues. CDR3: CASSLAAARHTGELFF. CDR3 in DNA: TGCGCCAGCAGCTTGGCCGCGGCTAGACACACCGGGGAGCTGTTTTTT.

The rearrangement links TRBV7-9 to TRBJ2-7; TRBD2 matches at 8 bases. V lost 4 bases, J lost 0 bases, and 8 bases stayed unmatched. Germline loops: CDR1 SEHNR, CDR2 FQNEAQ (reference sequence). This CDR3 has 16 residues. The CDR3 spells CASSSLGSGSSYEQYF. In DNA form, the CDR3 reads TGTGCCAGCAGCTCCCTCGGGAGCGGGAGCTCCTACGAGCAGTACTTC.

V usage is TRBV20-1 and J usage is TRBJ2-7; D not certain. V lost 0 bases and J 9 bases, leaving 9 bases between the germline ends. The CDR3 has 11 amino acids. Germline values: CDR1 DFQATT, CDR2 SNEGSKA (reference sequence). This chain's CDR3 is CSARDWNGQYF. CDR3 nucleotide sequence: TGCAGTGCTAGAGATTGGAACGGGCAGTACTTC.

The chain has TRBV7-3 and TRBJ2-7; D not certain. The V and J ends lost 0 bases and 3 bases respectively, with 6 bases between them. Germline V gene lookup returns CDR1 SGHTA and CDR2 FQGTGA. The CDR3 runs 13 residues. DNA of the CDR3: TGTGCCAGCAGCTTAACATGGGGCTACGAGCAGTACTTC. This sequence encodes CASSLTWGYEQYF.

The gene calls are TRBV30 and TRBJ2-3; D unclear. Germline CDR1 reads GTSNPN; CDR2 reads SVGIG (reference sequence). This CDR3 spans 12 amino acids. Trimming cost V 3 bases and J 9 bases, with 13 bases left between them. The CDR3 coding sequence is TGTGCCTGGAGAATCCCCCCCGGGACGCAGTATTTT. Protein sequence: CAWRIPPGTQYF.

The rearrangement links TRBV24-1 to TRBJ1-2, with 9 bases fitting TRBD1. Trimming took 3 bases from V and 7 from J; bases not matched to a gene: 8. Germline-derived CDR1 and CDR2 are KGHDR and SFDVKD. This CDR3 has 15 residues. CDR3 bases: TGTGCCACCAGTGATCCATGGACAGGGGCGTCTGGCTACACCTTC. The encoded protein is CATSDPWTGASGYTF.

This clone has just one count. This chain connects TRBV10-3 to TRBJ2-3; D uncertain. This CDR3 region has 15 residues. Trimming stripped 4 bases from V and 2 bases from J, with 13 bases between. In germline, CDR1 is ENHRY, CDR2 SYGVKD. CDR3 residues: CAISADGLNTDTQYF. Written as DNA, the CDR3 is TGTGCCATCAGTGCCGACGGGCTCAACACAGATACGCAGTATTTT.

The chain recombines TRBV28 with TRBJ1-2, with D uncertain. This CDR3 has 13 amino acids. Looked up from germline, CDR1 is MDHEN and CDR2 is SYDVKM. Trimming took off 3 bases at V and 8 bases at J, with 13 bases between the two ends. The CDR3 coding sequence is TGTGCCAGCAGTTTGTCAGGCCTATGGGGCTACACCTTC. Its protein product is CASSLSGLWGYTF.

This rearrangement joins TRBV29-1 to TRBJ2-1; D may match TRBD1 or TRBD2 (6 bases each). Trimming left V 6 bases short and J 5 bases short, with 14 bases between. The CDR3 has 13 amino acids. The germline V gene encodes CDR1 SQVTM and CDR2 ANQGSEA. CDR3 protein: CSVRGGRDNEQFF. CDR3 sequence (DNA): TGCAGCGTGAGAGGGGGGCGGGACAATGAGCAGTTCTTC.

The rearrangement uses TRBV7-2 and TRBJ2-1; TRBD2 is a possible D gene (6 bases). Trimming took off 0 bases at V and 0 bases at J, with 9 bases between the two ends. Germline V lookup: CDR1 SGHTA, CDR2 FQGNSA. This CDR3 spans 16 amino acids. CDR3 amino acids: CASSLASGNSYNEQFF. The CDR3 region has the DNA TGTGCCAGCAGCTTAGCTAGCGGCAACTCCTACAATGAGCAGTTCTTC. Complete variable domain (other parts from reference TRBV7-2 and TRBJ2-1): GAGVSQSPSNKVTEKGKDVELRCDPISGHTALYWYRQSLGQGLEFLIYFQGNSAPDKSGLPSDRFSAERTGGSVSTLTIQRTQQEDSAVYLCASSLASGNSYNEQFFGPGTRLTVL.

The chain couples TRBV4-1 to TRBJ2-1; D is perhaps TRBD2 (6 bases). Trimming removed 1 base from V and 8 bases from J, with 12 bases in between. The germline gives CDR1 MGHRA, CDR2 YSYEKL. The CDR3 loop spans 14 amino acids. The CDR3, as DNA: TGCGCCAGCAGCCAAGTGGTTGGCGGGGATGAGCAGTTCTTC. It is translated as CASSQVVGGDEQFF.

This chain's CDR3 is CSASRTDTQYF. The CDR3 bases are TGCAGTGCTAGCCGCACAGATACGCAGTATTTT. V is TRBV20-1 and J is TRBJ2-3; D call uncertain. Trimming pared 3 bases from V and 1 base from J, leaving 2 bases between. The CDR3 runs to 11 residues. The germline V gene encodes CDR1 DFQATT and CDR2 SNEGSKA (reference sequence).

The CDR3 DNA follows: TGTGCCAGCAGCCGGACTAGCGGGATTTCAGATACGCAGTATTTT. This encodes CASSRTSGISDTQYF. This chain uses TRBV3-1 (or the pseudogene TRBV3-2) with TRBJ2-3; 12 nucleotides match TRBD2. The germline V gene encodes CDR1 LGHDT and CDR2 YNNKEL (reference sequence). The length of the CDR3 is 15 residues. V dropped 4 bases and J dropped 4; count of bases not matched to a gene: 3.